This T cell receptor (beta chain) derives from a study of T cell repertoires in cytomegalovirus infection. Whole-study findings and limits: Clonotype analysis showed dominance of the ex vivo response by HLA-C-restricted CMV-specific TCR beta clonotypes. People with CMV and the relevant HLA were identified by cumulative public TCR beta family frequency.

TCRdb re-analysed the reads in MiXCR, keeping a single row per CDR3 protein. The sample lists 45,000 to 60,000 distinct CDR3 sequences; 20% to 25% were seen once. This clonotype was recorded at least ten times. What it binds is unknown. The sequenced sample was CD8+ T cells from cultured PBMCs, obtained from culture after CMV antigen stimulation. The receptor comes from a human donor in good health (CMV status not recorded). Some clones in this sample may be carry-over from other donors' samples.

CDR3 DNA: TGTGCCAGCAGCAGCAGGGGGCTCGGCAATCAGCCCCAGCATTTT. This translates into CASSSRGLGNQPQHF. The chain carries TRBV7-6 and TRBJ1-5, with 8 bases lining up with TRBD1. The CDR3 is 15 residues long. The V gene end was trimmed by 5 bases and the J gene end by 2 bases; junction bases not matched to a gene: 5. CDR1 is SGHVS and CDR2 is FNYEAQ in the germline V gene.